The following is a T cell receptor beta chain sequence with its context. Its antigen is currently unknown. CDR3 size: 12 residues. V trimming: 7 bases; J trimming: 6 bases; junction bases outside the gene matches: 5. CDR1 MNHNS and CDR2 SASEGT come from the germline V gene. This sample was included in a study of cytomegalovirus exposure and HLA in healthy donors. General study results and limits: The study labeled 164 TCR beta chains cytomegalovirus-associated. According to a subsequent analysis, TCR clusters identified in the first cohort showed a tendency to co-occur across the approximately 120 validation repertoires. Generally TCR sequences proved uncommon, though certain public TCRs appeared in numerous donors.

The protocol was immunoSEQ multiplex PCR, while the TCRdb copy is restricted to in-frame clones and leaves out a portion. The sample shows roughly 260,000 clones, around 89% of them seen only once. The source of this sequence is a woman under 30 in good health and CMV-seronegative. V is TRBV6-1 and J is TRBJ1-1; 7 nucleotides align to TRBD1. The specimen was PBMCs. CDR3 region: CASKYRGSEAFF. The CDR3 nucleotides are TGTGCCAGCAAATACAGGGGCTCTGAAGCTTTCTTT.